This is a list of T cell receptor beta chains from one sample in a study of blood T cell repertoires in COVID-19. Only in-frame clones appear in the TCRdb table, and some are missing; sequencing was by immunoSEQ multiplex PCR. The sample has about 100,000 clones, under 90% seen once. The sample taken for sequencing was peripheral blood. The receptors here all came from a human donor in a cohort sampled during active COVID-19. The CDR3 runs from the conserved cysteine through the conserved F or W. A D gene is named only where the DNA matches it firmly. For some rows the clone size is stated as once, few or many, or as a class when expanded; others skip it.

>TRBJ1-2|15|TRBV7-9|NA|TRBD1
CASSAGQGLYYGYTF
TGTGCCAGCAGCGCGGGACAGGGTCTATACTATGGCTACACCTTC
>TRBJ2-1|15|TRBV5-1|NA|TRBD2
CASSSSGRVYNEQFF
TGCGCCAGCAGCTCTAGCGGGAGGGTCTACAATGAGCAGTTCTTC
>TRBJ2-5|13|TRBV7-9|once|NA
CASSPVYQETQYF
TGTGCCAGCAGCCCGGTTTACCAAGAGACCCAGTACTTC
>TRBJ2-1|15|TRBV6-5|NA|TRBD2
CASRRGLANYNEQFF
TGTGCCAGCAGGAGAGGACTAGCGAACTACAATGAGCAGTTCTTC
>TRBJ2-7|11|TRBV12-3/TRBV12-4|NA|NA
CASSRLGEQYF
TGTGCCAGCTCTAGACTTGGGGAGCAGTACTTC
>TRBJ1-2|18|TRBV24-1|NA|TRBD1
CATSDPAKIPDRGPGYTF
TGTGCCACCAGTGATCCAGCCAAAATTCCTGACAGGGGGCCTGGCTACACCTTC
>TRBJ1-3|15|TRBV7-2|NA|NA
CASSFVRGLGNTIYF
TGTGCCAGCAGCTTCGTCAGGGGCCTCGGAAACACCATATATTTT
>TRBJ2-7|14|TRBV11-2|few|NA
CASSLLGSNYEQYF
TGTGCCAGCAGCTTATTGGGGAGTAACTACGAGCAGTACTTC
>TRBJ2-3|16|TRBV9|NA|TRBD1
CASSAWTGERTDTQYF
TGTGCCAGCAGCGCCTGGACAGGGGAGCGCACAGATACGCAGTATTTT
>TRBJ2-5|15|TRBV7-2|once|TRBD2
CASSFLAGPQETQYF
TGTGCCAGCAGCTTTTTAGCGGGGCCCCAAGAGACCCAGTACTTC
>TRBJ2-7|14|TRBV2|once|NA
CASRRERAGYEQYF
TGTGCCAGCAGAAGGGAGAGGGCCGGGTACGAGCAGTACTTC